What follows describes a single T cell receptor (beta chain). Its cognate antigen is unknown. Germline V gene data show CDR1 as SGDLS and CDR2 as YYNGEE. The CDR3 has 15 residues. V was pared by 0 bases and J by 5 bases, with 13 bases between. Blood got drawn at baseline, again on cycle 4 day 1, and then on cycle 7 day 1. Clones were sequenced by immunoSEQ multiplex PCR, and TCRdb holds only the in-frame ones, with some missing. The table records almost 35,000 clones, under 80% of them present only once. The data originate from a study of OX40 agonist ivuxolimab in advanced cancers. Broader study findings: By week 6 at 0.1 to 3.0 mg/kg, blood CD4+ and CD8+ T cells had expanded clonally. Certain nonresponders additionally had low normalized T-cell clonal expansion.

The rearrangement links TRBV9 to TRBJ2-3, with D possibly matching TRBD1 (6 bases). The sample consisted of CD4+ or CD8+ T cells sorted from blood, taken in a trial of the OX40 agonist ivuxolimab. The receptor was isolated from an adult with an advanced solid tumor such as melanoma, head and neck, liver or kidney cancer. DNA for the CDR3: TGTGCCAGCAGCGTAGCGGGACAATCAATAGATACGCAGTATTTT. It translates to CASSVAGQSIDTQYF.